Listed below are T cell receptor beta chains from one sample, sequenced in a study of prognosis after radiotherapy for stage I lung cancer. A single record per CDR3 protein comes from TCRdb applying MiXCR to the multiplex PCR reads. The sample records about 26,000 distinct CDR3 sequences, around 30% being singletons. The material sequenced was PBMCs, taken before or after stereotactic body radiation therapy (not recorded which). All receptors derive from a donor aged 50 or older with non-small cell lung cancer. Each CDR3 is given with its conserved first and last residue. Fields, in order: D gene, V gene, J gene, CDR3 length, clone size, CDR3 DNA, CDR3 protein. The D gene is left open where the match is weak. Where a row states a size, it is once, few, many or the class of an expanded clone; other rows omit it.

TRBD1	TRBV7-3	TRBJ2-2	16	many	TGTGCCAGCAGCCCGACCGGGACAGGGAACACCGGGGAGCTGTTTTTT	CASSPTGTGNTGELFF
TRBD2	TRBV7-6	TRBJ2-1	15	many	TGTGCCAGCAGCTTAGGATGGGGGGAGGGCAATGAGCAGTTCTTC	CASSLGWGEGNEQFF
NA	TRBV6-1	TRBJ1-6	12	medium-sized	TGTGCCAGCACACAAGGAAATTCACCCCTCCACTTT	CASTQGNSPLHF
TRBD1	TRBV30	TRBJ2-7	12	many	TGTGCCTGGATTCAGGGGGCCTACGAGCAGTACTTC	CAWIQGAYEQYF
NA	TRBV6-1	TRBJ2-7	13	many	TGTGCCAGCAGACAGAGGGTGGGAGACGAGCAGTACTTC	CASRQRVGDEQYF
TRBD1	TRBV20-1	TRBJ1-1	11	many	TGCAGTGCGGGACAGGGGATAGAAGCTTTCTTT	CSAGQGIEAFF
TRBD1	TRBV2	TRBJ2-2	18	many	TGTGCCAGCAGTGTATCTCGAGGGGACAGGGAGATCACCGGGGAGCTGTTTTTT	CASSVSRGDREITGELFF
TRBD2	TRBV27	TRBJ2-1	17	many	TGTGCCAGCAGTTTGTCTAGCGGGAGGGCCTTAGATAATGAGCAGTTCTTC	CASSLSSGRALDNEQFF
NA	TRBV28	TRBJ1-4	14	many	TGTGCCAGCAGGCCGACAGGAAGGAATGAAAAACTGTTTTTT	CASRPTGRNEKLFF
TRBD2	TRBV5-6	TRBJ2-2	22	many	TGTGCCAGCAGCTTGGACCCGACTAGCGGGAGGGCCCCCCCCGTGTACACCGGGGAGCTGTTTTTT	CASSLDPTSGRAPPVYTGELFF
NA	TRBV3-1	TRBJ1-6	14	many	TGTGCCAGCAGCCTAGGGAGTGGAAATTCACCCCTCCACTTT	CASSLGSGNSPLHF
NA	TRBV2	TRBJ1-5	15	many	TGTGCCAGCAAAAGGAGGGACGGACCCAATCAGCCCCAGCATTTT	CASKRRDGPNQPQHF
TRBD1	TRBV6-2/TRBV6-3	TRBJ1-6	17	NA	TGTGCCAGCAGTCCACGGACAGGGAGCTCATATAATTCACCCGTCCACTTT	CASSPRTGSSYNSPVHF
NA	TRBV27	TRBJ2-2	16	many	TGTGCCAGCAGGAAGAATCGAGACGCGAACACCGGGGAGCTGTTTTTT	CASRKNRDANTGELFF
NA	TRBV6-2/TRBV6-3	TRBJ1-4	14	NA	TGTGCCAGCAGCGGGACATCCGGTAATGAAAAACTGTTTTTT	CASSGTSGNEKLFF
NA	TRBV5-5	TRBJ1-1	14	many	TGTGCCAGCAGCTTGGGTTCGGTGAACACTGAAGCTTTCTTT	CASSLGSVNTEAFF
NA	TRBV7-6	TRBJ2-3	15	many	TGTGCCAGCAGCTTATCCCAGGGAAGCACAGATACGCAGTATTTT	CASSLSQGSTDTQYF
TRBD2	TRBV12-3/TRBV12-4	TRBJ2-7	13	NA	TGTGCCAGCAGTGCGGGAGGGCCGGGCGAGCAGTACTTC	CASSAGGPGEQYF
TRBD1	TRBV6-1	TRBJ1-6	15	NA	TGTGCCAGCAGTGCGAGTCAGGGGGCGGGAGTGCCCCTCCACTTT	CASSASQGAGVPLHF
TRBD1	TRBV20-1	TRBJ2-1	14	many	TGCAGTGCTGGGGGGGACAGGGGGCGAAATGAGCAGTTCTTC	CSAGGDRGRNEQFF
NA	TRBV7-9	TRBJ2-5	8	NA	TGTGCCAGCAGCTTAAAGTACTTC	CASSLKYF
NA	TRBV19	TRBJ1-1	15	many	TGTGCCAGTAGTAGGGGGTCCCGACGGAACACTGAAGCTTTCTTT	CASSRGSRRNTEAFF
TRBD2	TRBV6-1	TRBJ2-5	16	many	TGTGCCAGCACCGGGAGGCACAGTACCTTTCAAGAGACCCAGTACTTC	CASTGRHSTFQETQYF
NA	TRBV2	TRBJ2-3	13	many	TGTGCCAGCACGGCCTATAGCACAGATACGCAGTATTTT	CASTAYSTDTQYF
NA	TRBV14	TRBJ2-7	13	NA	TGTGCCAGCAGCCAAGATGACGGAAAAGAGCAGTACTTC	CASSQDDGKEQYF
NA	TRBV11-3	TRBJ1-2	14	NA	TGTGCAAGCAGTCTTGGGTATCCGAACTATGGCTACACCTTC	CASSLGYPNYGYTF
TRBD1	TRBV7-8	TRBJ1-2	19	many	TGTGCCAGCAGCTTCCAGGCTATAACAGGGGGCCACCTTAACTATGGCTACACCTTC	CASSFQAITGGHLNYGYTF
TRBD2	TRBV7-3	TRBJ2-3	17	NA	TGTGCCAGCAGCTTATCTGGGACTAGCGGGGGGCCAGATAAACAGTATTTT	CASSLSGTSGGPDKQYF
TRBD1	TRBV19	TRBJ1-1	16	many	TGTGCCAGTAGTAGGGACAGGGCGGGTATGGACACTGAAGCTTTCTTT	CASSRDRAGMDTEAFF
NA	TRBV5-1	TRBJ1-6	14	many	TGCGCCAGCAGCCCAGCCGGGCCGAATTCACCCCTCCACTTT	CASSPAGPNSPLHF
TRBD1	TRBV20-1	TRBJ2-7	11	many	TGCAGTGCTAGGACAGGGGGCGATCAGTACTTC	CSARTGGDQYF
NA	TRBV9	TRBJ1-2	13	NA	TGTGCCAGTAGCGTAGTCAGAGACTATGGCTACACCTTC	CASSVVRDYGYTF
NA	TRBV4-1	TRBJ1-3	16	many	TGCGCCAGCAGCCAAGAGTACCGGGACTCTGGAAACACCATATATTTT	CASSQEYRDSGNTIYF
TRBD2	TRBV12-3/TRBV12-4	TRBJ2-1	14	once	TGTGCCAGCACCCGGGGGGGAATATACAATGAGCAGTTCTTC	CASTRGGIYNEQFF
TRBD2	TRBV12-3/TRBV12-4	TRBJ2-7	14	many	TGTGCCAGCAGCCCGACTAGCGGGGGCCCGGAGCAGTACTTC	CASSPTSGGPEQYF
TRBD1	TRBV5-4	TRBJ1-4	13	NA	TGTGCCAGCAGCTCGGACAGGTCTGAAAAACTGTTTTTT	CASSSDRSEKLFF
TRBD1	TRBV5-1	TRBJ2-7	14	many	TGCGCCAGCAGCTTGGGACAGGGGTCTCTCGAGCAGTACTTC	CASSLGQGSLEQYF
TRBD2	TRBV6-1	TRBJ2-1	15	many	TGTGCCAGCAGCATGCTAGCGGGGATGGGGAATGAGCAGTTCTTC	CASSMLAGMGNEQFF
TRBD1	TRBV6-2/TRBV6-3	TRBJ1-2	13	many	TGTGCCAGCAGGACGACAGGGAACTATGGCTACACCTTC	CASRTTGNYGYTF
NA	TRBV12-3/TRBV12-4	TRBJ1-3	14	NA	TGTGCCAGCAATCGGTCCAGGGAGGGGGGTCCAGGGGATTTT	CASNRSREGGPGDF
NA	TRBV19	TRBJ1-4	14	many	TGTGCCAGTAGTATATACGGATCTAATGAAAAACTGTTTTTT	CASSIYGSNEKLFF
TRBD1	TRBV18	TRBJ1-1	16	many	TGTGCCAGCTCACCAATGGGGACAGGGGGGGACACTGAAGCTTTCTTT	CASSPMGTGGDTEAFF
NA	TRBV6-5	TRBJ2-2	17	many	TGTGCCAGCAGTTACTCGCAGGAAGGGACGAACACCGGGGAGCTGTTTTTT	CASSYSQEGTNTGELFF
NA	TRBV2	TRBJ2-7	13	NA	TGTGCCAGCAGCACGGAGAGCTCCTACGAGCAGTACTTC	CASSTESSYEQYF
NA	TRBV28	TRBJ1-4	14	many	TGTGCCAGCAGTTTAACGGGGACATTTGAAAAACTGTTTTTT	CASSLTGTFEKLFF
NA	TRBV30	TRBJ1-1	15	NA	TGTGCCTGGAGTGTACTGCGGGGCGCGAGCACTGAAGCTTTCTTT	CAWSVLRGASTEAFF